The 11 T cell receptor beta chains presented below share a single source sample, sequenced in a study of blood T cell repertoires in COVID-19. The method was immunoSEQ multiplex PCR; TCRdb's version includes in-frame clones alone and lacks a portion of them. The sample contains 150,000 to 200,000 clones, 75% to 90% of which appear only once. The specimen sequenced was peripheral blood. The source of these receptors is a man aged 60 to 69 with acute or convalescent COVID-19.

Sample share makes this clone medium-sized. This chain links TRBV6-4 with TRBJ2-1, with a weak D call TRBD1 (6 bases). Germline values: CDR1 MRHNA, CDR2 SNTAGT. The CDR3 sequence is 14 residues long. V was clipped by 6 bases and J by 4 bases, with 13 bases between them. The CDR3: CASSRDNEYNEQFF. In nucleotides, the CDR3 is TGTGCCAGCAGCCGGGACAATGAGTACAATGAGCAGTTCTTC.

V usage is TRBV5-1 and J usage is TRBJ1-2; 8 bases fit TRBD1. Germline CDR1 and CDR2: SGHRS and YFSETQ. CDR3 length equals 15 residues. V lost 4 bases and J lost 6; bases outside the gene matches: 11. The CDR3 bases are TGCGCCAGCAGCCTCAGGCAGGGGGCAATCGATGGCTACACCTTC. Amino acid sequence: CASSLRQGAIDGYTF. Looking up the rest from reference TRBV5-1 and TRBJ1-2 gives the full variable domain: KAGVTQTPRYLIKTRGQQVTLSCSPISGHRSVSWYQQTPGQGLQFLFEYFSETQRNKGNFPGRFSGRQFSNSRSEMNVSTLELGDSALYLCASSLRQGAIDGYTFGSGTRLTVV.

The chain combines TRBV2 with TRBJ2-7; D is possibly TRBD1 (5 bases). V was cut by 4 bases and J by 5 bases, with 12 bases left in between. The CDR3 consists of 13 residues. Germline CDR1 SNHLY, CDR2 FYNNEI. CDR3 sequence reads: CASSARVNDEQYF. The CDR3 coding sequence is TGTGCCAGCAGTGCCAGGGTGAATGACGAGCAGTACTTC.

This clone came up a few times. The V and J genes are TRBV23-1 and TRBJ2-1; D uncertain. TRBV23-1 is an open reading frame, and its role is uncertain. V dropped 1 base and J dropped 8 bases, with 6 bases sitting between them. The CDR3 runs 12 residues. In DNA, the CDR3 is TGCGCCAGCAGTCAATACAGTCATGAGCAGTTCTTC. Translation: CASSQYSHEQFF.

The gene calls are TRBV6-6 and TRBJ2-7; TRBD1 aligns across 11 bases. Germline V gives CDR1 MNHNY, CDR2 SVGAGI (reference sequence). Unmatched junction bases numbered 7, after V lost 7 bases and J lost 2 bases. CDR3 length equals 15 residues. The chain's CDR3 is CASKLPGQGAYEQYF. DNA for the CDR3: TGTGCCAGCAAACTACCGGGACAGGGGGCCTACGAGCAGTACTTC.

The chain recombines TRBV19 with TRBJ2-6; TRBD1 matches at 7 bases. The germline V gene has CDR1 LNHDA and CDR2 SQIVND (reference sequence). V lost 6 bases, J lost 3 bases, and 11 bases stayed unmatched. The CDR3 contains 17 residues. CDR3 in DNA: TGTGCCAGTAGGGTCGGGCTACAGGGGAGTGGGGCCAACGTCCTGACTTTC. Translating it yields CASRVGLQGSGANVLTF.

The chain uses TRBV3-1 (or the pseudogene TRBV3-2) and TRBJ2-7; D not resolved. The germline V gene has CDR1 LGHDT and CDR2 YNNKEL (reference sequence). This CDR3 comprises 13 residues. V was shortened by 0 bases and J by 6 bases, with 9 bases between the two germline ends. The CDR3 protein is CASSQDPPSEQYF. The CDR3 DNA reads TGTGCCAGCAGCCAAGATCCCCCCTCCGAGCAGTACTTC.

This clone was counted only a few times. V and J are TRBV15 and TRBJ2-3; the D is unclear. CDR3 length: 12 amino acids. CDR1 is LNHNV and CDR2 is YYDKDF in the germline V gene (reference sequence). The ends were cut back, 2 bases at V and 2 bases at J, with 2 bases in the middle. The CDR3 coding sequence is TGTGCCACCAGCAGACTCACAGATACGCAGTATTTT. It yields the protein CATSRLTDTQYF.

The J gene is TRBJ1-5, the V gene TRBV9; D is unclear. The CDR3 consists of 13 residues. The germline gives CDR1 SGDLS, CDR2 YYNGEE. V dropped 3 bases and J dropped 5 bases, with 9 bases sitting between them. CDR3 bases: TGTGCCAGCAGCGCTACCGGGGATCAGCCCCAGCATTTT. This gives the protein CASSATGDQPQHF.

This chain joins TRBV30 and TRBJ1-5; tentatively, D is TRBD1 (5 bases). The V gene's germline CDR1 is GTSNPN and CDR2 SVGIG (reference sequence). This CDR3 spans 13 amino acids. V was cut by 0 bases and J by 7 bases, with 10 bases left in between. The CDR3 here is CAWSVQGGQPQHF. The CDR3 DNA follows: TGTGCCTGGAGTGTTCAGGGCGGCCAGCCCCAGCATTTT.

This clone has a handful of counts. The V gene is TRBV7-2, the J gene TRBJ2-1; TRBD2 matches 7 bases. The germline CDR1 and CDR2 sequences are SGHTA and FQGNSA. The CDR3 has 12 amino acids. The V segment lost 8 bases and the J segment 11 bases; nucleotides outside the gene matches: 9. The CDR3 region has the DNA TGTGCCAGCGGCGCAATGGGGGGGAAGCAGTTCTTC. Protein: CASGAMGGKQFF.